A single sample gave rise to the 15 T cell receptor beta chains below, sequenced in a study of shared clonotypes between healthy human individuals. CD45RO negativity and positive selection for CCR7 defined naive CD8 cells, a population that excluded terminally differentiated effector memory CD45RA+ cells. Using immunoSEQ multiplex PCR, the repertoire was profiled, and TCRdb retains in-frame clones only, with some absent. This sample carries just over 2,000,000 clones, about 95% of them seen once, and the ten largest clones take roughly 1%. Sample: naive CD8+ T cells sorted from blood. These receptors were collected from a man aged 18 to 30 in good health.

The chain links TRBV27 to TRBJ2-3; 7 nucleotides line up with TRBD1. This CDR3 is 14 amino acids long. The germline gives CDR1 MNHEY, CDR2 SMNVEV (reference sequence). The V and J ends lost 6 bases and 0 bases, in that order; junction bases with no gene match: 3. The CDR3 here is CASRLRGSTDTQYF. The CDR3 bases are TGTGCCAGCAGACTCAGGGGGAGCACAGATACGCAGTATTTT.

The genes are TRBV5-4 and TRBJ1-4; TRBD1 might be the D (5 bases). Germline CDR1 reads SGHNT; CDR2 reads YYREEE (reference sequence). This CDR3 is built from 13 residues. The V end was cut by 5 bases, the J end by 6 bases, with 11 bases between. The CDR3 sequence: CASRRPGDEKLFF. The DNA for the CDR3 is TGTGCCAGCAGGAGGCCGGGGGATGAAAAACTGTTTTTT.

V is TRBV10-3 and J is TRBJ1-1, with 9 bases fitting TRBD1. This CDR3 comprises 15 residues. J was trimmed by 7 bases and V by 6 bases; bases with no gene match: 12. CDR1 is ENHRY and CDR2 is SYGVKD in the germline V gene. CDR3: CAIRAPGQGSGEAFF. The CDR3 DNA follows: TGTGCCATCAGGGCCCCGGGACAGGGAAGCGGTGAAGCTTTCTTT.

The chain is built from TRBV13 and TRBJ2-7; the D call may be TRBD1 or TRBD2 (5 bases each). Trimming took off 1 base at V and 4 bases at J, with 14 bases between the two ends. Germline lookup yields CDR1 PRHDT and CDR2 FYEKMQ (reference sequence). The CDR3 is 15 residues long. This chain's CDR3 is CASSLAGTGPYEQYF. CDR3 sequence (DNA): TGTGCCAGCAGCTTAGCCGGGACGGGTCCGTACGAGCAGTACTTC.

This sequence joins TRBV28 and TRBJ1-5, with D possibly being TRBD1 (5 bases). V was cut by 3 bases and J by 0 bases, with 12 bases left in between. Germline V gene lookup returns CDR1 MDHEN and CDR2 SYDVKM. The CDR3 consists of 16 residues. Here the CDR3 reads CASSFPQGGSNQPQHF. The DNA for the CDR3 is TGTGCCAGCAGTTTCCCCCAGGGCGGTAGCAATCAGCCCCAGCATTTT.

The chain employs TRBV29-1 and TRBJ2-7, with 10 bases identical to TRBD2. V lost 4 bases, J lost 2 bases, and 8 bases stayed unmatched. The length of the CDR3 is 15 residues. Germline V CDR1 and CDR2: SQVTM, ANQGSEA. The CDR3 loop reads CSVGTSGNMPYEQYF. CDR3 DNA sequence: TGCAGCGTTGGGACTAGCGGAAATATGCCCTACGAGCAGTACTTC.

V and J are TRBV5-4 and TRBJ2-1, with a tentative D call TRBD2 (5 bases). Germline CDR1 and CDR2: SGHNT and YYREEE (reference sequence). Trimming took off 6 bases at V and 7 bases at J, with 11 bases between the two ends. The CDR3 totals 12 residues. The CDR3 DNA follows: TGTGCCAGCAAGAGGGCAGGAAATGAGCAGTTCTTC. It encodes CASKRAGNEQFF.

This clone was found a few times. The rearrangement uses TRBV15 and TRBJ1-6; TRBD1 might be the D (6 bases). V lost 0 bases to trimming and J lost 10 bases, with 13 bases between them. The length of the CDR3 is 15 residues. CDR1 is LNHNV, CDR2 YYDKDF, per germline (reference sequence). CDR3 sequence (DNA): TGTGCCACCAGCAGAGATCGGGGGCGCGACTCACCCCTCCACTTT. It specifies CATSRDRGRDSPLHF.

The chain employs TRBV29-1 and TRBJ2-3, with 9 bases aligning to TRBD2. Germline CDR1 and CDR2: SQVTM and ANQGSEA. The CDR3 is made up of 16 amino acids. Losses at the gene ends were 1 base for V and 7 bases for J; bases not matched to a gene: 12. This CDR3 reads CSVEGSVAGEGNTQYF. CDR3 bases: TGCAGCGTTGAAGGAAGCGTAGCGGGGGAAGGGAATACGCAGTATTTT.

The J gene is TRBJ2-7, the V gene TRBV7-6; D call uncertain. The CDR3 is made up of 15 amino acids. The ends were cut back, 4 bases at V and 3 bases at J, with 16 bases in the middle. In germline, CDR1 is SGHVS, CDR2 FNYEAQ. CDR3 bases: TGTGCCAGCAGCTATACCACAGACGGGCACTACGAGCAGTACTTC. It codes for CASSYTTDGHYEQYF.

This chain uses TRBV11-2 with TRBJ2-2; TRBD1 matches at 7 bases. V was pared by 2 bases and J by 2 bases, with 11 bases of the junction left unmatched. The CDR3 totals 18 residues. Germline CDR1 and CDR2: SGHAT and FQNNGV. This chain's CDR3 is CASSLPLGTVGNTGELFF. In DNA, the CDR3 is TGTGCCAGCAGCTTACCCCTTGGGACAGTTGGCAACACCGGGGAGCTGTTTTTT.

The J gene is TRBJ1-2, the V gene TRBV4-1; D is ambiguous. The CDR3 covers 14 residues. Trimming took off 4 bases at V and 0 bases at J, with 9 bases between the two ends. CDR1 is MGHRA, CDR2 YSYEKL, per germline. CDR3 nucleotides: TGCGCCAGCAGCCCTCCAAGCGCTAACTATGGCTACACCTTC. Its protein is CASSPPSANYGYTF.

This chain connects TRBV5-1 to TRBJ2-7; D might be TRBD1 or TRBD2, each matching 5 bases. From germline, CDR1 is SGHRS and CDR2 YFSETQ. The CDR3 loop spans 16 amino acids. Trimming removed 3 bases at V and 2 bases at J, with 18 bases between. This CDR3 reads CASSYETGRTPYEQYF. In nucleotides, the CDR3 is TGCGCCAGCAGCTATGAGACGGGACGGACACCCTACGAGCAGTACTTC.

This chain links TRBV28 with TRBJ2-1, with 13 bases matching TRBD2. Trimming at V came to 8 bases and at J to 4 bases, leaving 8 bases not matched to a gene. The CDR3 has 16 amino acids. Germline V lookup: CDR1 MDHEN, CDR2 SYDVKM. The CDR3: CASGPPGLAGYNEQFF. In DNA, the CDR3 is TGTGCCAGCGGGCCCCCGGGACTAGCGGGGTACAATGAGCAGTTCTTC. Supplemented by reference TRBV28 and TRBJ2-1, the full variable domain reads DVKVTQSSRYLVKRTGEKVFLECVQDMDHENMFWYRQDPGLGLRLIYFSYDVKMKEKGDIPEGYSVSREKKERFSLILESASTNQTSMYLCASGPPGLAGYNEQFFGPGTRLTVL.

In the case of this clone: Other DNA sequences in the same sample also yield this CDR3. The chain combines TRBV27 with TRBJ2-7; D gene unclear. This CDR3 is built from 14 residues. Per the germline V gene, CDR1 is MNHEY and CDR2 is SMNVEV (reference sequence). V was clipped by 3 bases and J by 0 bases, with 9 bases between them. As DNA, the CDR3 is TGTGCCAGCAGTTTCACCGGAAGCTCCTACGAGCAGTACTTC. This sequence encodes CASSFTGSSYEQYF.